This section outlines one TCR beta chain sequence together with its context. The antigen is unknown. The data were obtained in a study of vaccination effects on CD4 cells after COVID-19. Germline V gives CDR1 MDHEN, CDR2 SYDVKM. Between the trimmed V and J ends, which lost 2 bases and 0 bases, there was a span of 7 bases. This CDR3 has 14 amino acids. Notes on the study in general: Convalescent patients were scarce in the study, and it lacked early post-infection timepoints. Infection- and vaccine-induced clones contracted markedly late after vaccination.

The authors isolated CD4+ T cells after 9 to 10 days of culture. This person's SARS-CoV-2 infection, confirmed by PCR, occurred between March and December 2020. Generated by immunoSEQ multiplex PCR, the TCRdb table keeps only in-frame clones and is missing some. The sample has approximately 45,000 clones; about 70% are singletons. This chain uses TRBV28 with TRBJ2-5; TRBD2 might be the D (6 bases). The origin of this receptor is a human donor who had a prior SARS-CoV-2 infection. Source: CD4+ T cells from PBMCs cultured without peptide, taken before COVID-19 vaccination. CDR3 sequence: CASSLPGDQETQYF. The DNA for the CDR3 is TGTGCCAGCAGTTTACCGGGAGACCAAGAGACCCAGTACTTC.